This is a list of T cell receptor beta chains from one sample in a study of shared clonotypes between healthy human individuals. Libraries were prepared by immunoSEQ multiplex PCR; TCRdb keeps only in-frame clonotypes and omits some of them. The repertoire holds around 1 million clones, with roughly 72% as singletons. Source material: memory CD4+ T cells sorted from blood. The receptors come from a man aged 18 to 35 in good health. CDR3s include the opening cysteine and the closing phenylalanine or tryptophan. D genes are given only for firm matches. Size values are once, few and many counts, or a class for expanded clones, and some rows have none.

clone_size	d_call	v_call	j_call	cdr3_aa	cdr3_nt
.	.	TRBV19	TRBJ2-6	CASTLGRTTGANVLTF	TGTGCCAGTACCTTGGGCCGTACAACGGGGGCCAACGTCCTGACTTTC
once	TRBD2	TRBV28	TRBJ2-3	CASSTRGVDTQYF	TGTGCCAGCAGCACCCGGGGGGTAGATACGCAGTATTTT
few	.	TRBV9	TRBJ2-2	CASSVGPVLGATGELFF	TGTGCCAGCAGCGTGGGCCCTGTGTTAGGGGCCACCGGGGAGCTGTTTTTT
once	.	TRBV7-2	TRBJ2-4	CASSLRITKNIQYF	TGTGCCAGCAGCCTCAGGATTACCAAAAACATTCAGTACTTC
.	.	TRBV5-4	TRBJ1-1	CASSLGSGVVKINTEAFF	TGTGCCAGCAGCTTGGGGTCCGGGGTGGTAAAAATTAACACTGAAGCTTTCTTT
.	TRBD2	TRBV7-9	TRBJ2-1	CASSLGLAINEQFF	TGTGCCAGCAGCTTAGGACTAGCGATCAATGAGCAGTTCTTC
.	.	TRBV19	TRBJ1-5	CASSIDSTQGNQPQHF	TGTGCCAGTAGTATAGATAGCACCCAGGGCAATCAGCCCCAGCATTTT
.	.	TRBV7-9	TRBJ2-3	CASSLAGLSDTQYF	TGTGCCAGCAGCTTAGCAGGATTGTCAGATACGCAGTATTTT
.	TRBD2	TRBV10-3	TRBJ2-2	CAISGTSENTGELFF	TGTGCCATCAGTGGTACTAGCGAAAACACCGGGGAGCTGTTTTTT
.	.	TRBV6-1	TRBJ1-6	CASSEGAAGSPLHF	TGTGCCAGCAGTGAGGGCGCGGCGGGTTCACCCCTCCACTTT
.	.	TRBV7-2	TRBJ2-3	CASSSASDTQYF	TGTGCCAGCAGCTCTGCTTCTGATACGCAGTATTTT
.	TRBD1	TRBV4-1	TRBJ2-5	CASSQDMPRGQETQYF	TGCGCCAGCAGCCAAGATATGCCCAGGGGGCAAGAGACCCAGTACTTC
.	TRBD1	TRBV4-1	TRBJ2-5	CASSQEQGIQETQYF	TGCGCCAGCAGCCAGGAACAGGGGATCCAAGAGACCCAGTACTTC
.	TRBD1	TRBV9	TRBJ1-5	CASGTGALNQPQHF	TGTGCCAGCGGCACAGGGGCCTTGAATCAGCCCCAGCATTTT
.	.	TRBV11-1	TRBJ2-5	CASSLVGGDNKETQYF	TGTGCCAGCAGCTTAGTTGGGGGTGACAATAAAGAGACCCAGTACTTC
.	TRBD2	TRBV7-2	TRBJ2-1	CASSPGLAINEQFF	TGTGCCAGCAGCCCAGGACTAGCAATCAATGAGCAGTTCTTC
.	TRBD1	TRBV7-8	TRBJ2-3	CASSLVGTVLSTDTQYF	TGTGCCAGCAGCTTAGTCGGGACAGTTCTAAGCACAGATACGCAGTATTTT
.	TRBD1	TRBV6-6	TRBJ1-5	CASSYGAQGNNQPQHF	TGTGCCAGCAGTTACGGAGCACAGGGGAACAATCAGCCCCAGCATTTT
.	.	TRBV15	TRBJ2-1	CATSRDLGASAYNEQFF	TGTGCCACCAGCAGAGATCTTGGAGCTAGCGCTTACAATGAGCAGTTCTTC
.	TRBD2	TRBV7-9	TRBJ2-4	CASSLAHLQRDVAKNIQYF	TGTGCCAGCAGCTTAGCCCACCTTCAGCGGGATGTAGCCAAAAACATTCAGTACTTC
.	TRBD1	TRBV7-2	TRBJ1-2	CASSLGQENYGYTF	TGTGCCAGCAGCTTGGGACAGGAGAACTATGGCTACACCTTC
.	.	TRBV27	TRBJ2-1	CAISAGERRNEQFF	TGTGCCATCTCAGCCGGAGAAAGAAGGAATGAGCAGTTCTTC
.	.	TRBV2	TRBJ1-2	CASTATTRDGYTF	TGTGCCAGCACCGCGACGACTCGGGATGGCTACACCTTC
.	.	TRBV6-6	TRBJ1-2	CASSPLTVPGYTF	TGTGCCAGCAGCCCTTTGACTGTCCCAGGCTACACCTTC
.	.	TRBV30	TRBJ2-7	CAWRSDSRYTAIQF	TGTGCCTGGAGATCGGACAGTCGATATACAGCCATTCAATTC
.	.	TRBV18	TRBJ2-6	CASSPRPQPGLKSSGANVLTF	TGTGCCAGCTCACCACGCCCACAGCCGGGACTGAAGAGCTCTGGGGCCAACGTCCTGACTTTC
.	.	TRBV7-9	TRBJ2-1	CASSLQTGNEQFF	TGTGCCAGCAGCCTCCAGACAGGCAATGAGCAGTTCTTC
.	TRBD1	TRBV28	TRBJ1-5	CASTPTGFSNQPQHF	TGTGCCAGCACCCCGACAGGGTTTAGCAATCAGCCCCAGCATTTT
once	.	TRBV5-5	TRBJ2-7	CASSTFTGYEQYF	TGTGCCAGCAGCACATTCACAGGCTACGAGCAGTACTTC